A single sample gave rise to the 10 T cell receptor beta chains below, sequenced in a study of T-cell reconstitution after alpha-beta-depleted transplantation in children. This sample's TCRbeta library carried unique molecular identifier barcodes. TCRdb re-derived calls from the PCR reads in MiXCR, one entry per CDR3 protein. The sample has about 900,000 distinct CDR3 sequences; about 29% are singletons. Sequenced here: PBMCs, mostly from graft donor cells, sampled 360 days after TCRalphabeta/CD19-depleted stem cell transplant. The source is a boy in the first two years of life who had a stem cell transplant for SCID, so the T cells may come from the graft donor.

This clonotype was seen more than once but under ten times. The chain combines TRBV12-3 or TRBV12-4 with TRBJ2-7; 10 bases align to TRBD1. With V trimmed by 4 bases and J by 2 bases, 8 bases remained unmatched. This CDR3 region has 16 residues. The CDR3: CASSWGLGQGPYEQYF. Here the CDR3 DNA reads TGTGCCAGCAGTTGGGGTTTGGGACAGGGGCCCTACGAGCAGTACTTC.

In this sample, this clonotype turned up many times. The junction does not match germline at one end; this may be a read error. This chain links TRBV5-1 with TRBJ2-5; weak D call: TRBD1 (5 bases). Looked up from germline, CDR1 is SGHRS and CDR2 is YFSETQ. The CDR3 is made up of 12 amino acids. The CDR3 sequence: CASSRGQETQYF. Here the CDR3 DNA reads TGTGCCAGCAGTAGGGGCCAAGAGACCCAGTACTTC.

The J gene is TRBJ2-7, the V gene TRBV7-2; D uncertain. The CDR3 is made up of 15 amino acids. V shed 0 bases and J shed 0 bases, with 9 bases lying between them. Germline-derived CDR1 and CDR2 are SGHTA and FQGNSA. CDR3 bases: TGTGCCAGCAGCTTAGCGTCCGAAAGCTCCTACGAGCAGTACTTC. Translated: CASSLASESSYEQYF.

This chain uses TRBV12-3 or TRBV12-4 with TRBJ2-1; the D is unclear. Deletions cut 1 base from V and 5 bases from J, with 15 bases between. The CDR3 contains 16 residues. The CDR3 sequence is CASSLVPGPRNNEQFF. The CDR3 DNA reads TGTGCCAGCAGTTTAGTCCCGGGTCCACGCAACAATGAGCAGTTCTTC.

The genes are TRBV29-1 and TRBJ2-3; the D is unclear. V was trimmed by 6 bases and J by 0 bases, leaving 13 bases between them. The CDR3 length is 14 residues. CDR1 is SQVTM and CDR2 is ANQGSEA in the germline V gene. The CDR3 nucleotides read TGCAGCGTAGGAACCCCGCAGAGCACAGATACGCAGTATTTT. This gives the protein CSVGTPQSTDTQYF.

The rearrangement links TRBV28 to TRBJ1-3; tentative D call: TRBD1 (6 bases). Germline CDR1 MDHEN, CDR2 SYDVKM. This CDR3 is 15 amino acids long. Trimming took 3 bases from V and 0 from J, leaving 9 bases between them. The CDR3 is CASSFTGTSGNTIYF. CDR3 nucleotide sequence: TGTGCCAGCAGTTTTACAGGGACCTCTGGAAACACCATATATTTT.

The V and J genes are TRBV12-3 or TRBV12-4 and TRBJ2-2, with 11 bases fitting TRBD2. J was trimmed by 3 bases and V by 5 bases; bases with no gene match: 2. The CDR3 sequence is 15 residues long. In nucleotides, the CDR3 is TGTGCCAGCAGTCCTAGCGGGGGGTACACCGGGGAGCTGTTTTTT. This sequence encodes CASSPSGGYTGELFF.

This clonotype was counted only a few times. The V gene is TRBV3-1, the J gene TRBJ2-1; no firm D call. V was trimmed by 0 bases and J by 12 bases, leaving 12 bases between them. CDR3 size: 13 residues. The germline CDR1 and CDR2 sequences are LGHDT and YNNKEL (reference sequence). The CDR3 DNA reads as TGTGCCAGCAGCCAAGATTTGGCTCAGAGGCAGTTCTTC. As protein: CASSQDLAQRQFF.

V usage is TRBV18 and J usage is TRBJ2-1, with D tentatively TRBD1 (5 bases). Germline V CDR1 and CDR2: KGHSH, LQKENI. V was clipped by 5 bases and J by 0 bases, with 17 bases between them. The CDR3 is 17 residues long. The CDR3 here is CASSTKTTASSYNEQFF. As DNA, the CDR3 is TGTGCCAGCTCAACTAAGACGACAGCGAGCTCCTACAATGAGCAGTTCTTC.

The V gene is TRBV7-3, the J gene TRBJ2-1, with D perhaps TRBD2 (5 bases). Germline CDR1 is SGHTA and CDR2 is FQGTGA. Between the trimmed V and J ends, which lost 5 bases and 0 bases, there was a span of 14 bases. The CDR3 totals 16 residues. DNA for the CDR3: TGTGCCAGCAGCCCTGAGCGGCCCAGCTCCTACAATGAGCAGTTCTTC. Amino acids: CASSPERPSSYNEQFF.